The clone carrying this TCR beta chain was seen many times. TCRdb called the 5' RACE reads again in MiXCR, with one record for every CDR3 protein. Altogether a few hundred thousand distinct CDR3 sequences are present, approximately 6% being singletons, with the ten largest covering about 15%. V lost 8 bases and J 1 base, leaving 6 bases between the germline ends. Germline CDR1 reads MDHEN; CDR2 reads SYDVKM. The CDR3 is 11 amino acids. The sample belongs to a study of T cells after yellow fever vaccination. The sample here was PBMCs, taken 5 days after the yellow fever booster vaccination. The chain couples TRBV28 to TRBJ2-7, with unresolved D. This clonotype was sampled from a young man who received the YFV17D yellow fever vaccine. Here the CDR3 reads CASRGSYEQYF. As DNA, the CDR3 is TGTGCCAGCCGAGGTTCCTACGAGCAGTACTTC.